These 19 T cell receptor beta chains were sequenced from one sample in a study of CD8 T cells in Susac syndrome. The RNA input was roughly 0.5 to 1 ug, and it was reverse transcribed with random hexamers. TCRdb re-derived calls from the immunoSEQ multiplex PCR reads in MiXCR, one entry per CDR3 protein. The sample holds under 200,000 distinct CDR3 sequences, 91% seen once. The sequenced sample consisted of CD4+ T cells from PBMCs. The receptors derive from a human donor with Susac syndrome.

The chain links TRBV21-1 to TRBJ2-2; no check of the table's D call, TRBD1, against the DNA was made. TRBV21-1 is labeled a pseudogene. The CDR3 extends over 17 amino acids. The CDR3 DNA is TGTGCCAGCAGCATCGAGGGGGAAACAGTGCCGAACGGGGAGCTGTTTTTT. Protein: CASSIEGETVPNGELFF.

This sequence joins TRBV9 and TRBJ1-2; weak D call: TRBD1 (6 bases). V was cut by 4 bases and J by 9 bases, with 13 bases left in between. The V gene's germline CDR1 is SGDLS and CDR2 YYNGEE. The CDR3 consists of 12 residues. The CDR3 DNA sequence: TGTGCCAGCAGCTCACGGACAGATCGCTACACCTTC. Amino acid sequence: CASSSRTDRYTF.

To note about this clonotype: Germline and junction disagree at one end, which may indicate a read error. The chain joins TRBV7-7 to TRBJ2-5, with TRBD1 identical over 8 bases. From germline, CDR1 is SSHAT and CDR2 FNYEAQ (reference sequence). CDR3 size: 15 residues. The CDR3 sequence: CASSLWTGTGETQYF. The CDR3 nucleotides read TGTGCTAGCAGCTTATGGACAGGGACGGGGGAGACCCAGTACTTC. Complete variable domain (other parts from reference TRBV7-7 and TRBJ2-5): GAGVSQSPRYKVTKRGQDVTLRCDPISSHATLYWYQQALGQGPEFLTYFNYEAQPDKSGLPSDRFSAERPEGSISTLTIQRTEQRDSAMYRCASSLWTGTGETQYFGPGTRLLVL.

This chain uses TRBV2 with TRBJ1-2; no clear D gene. Germline lookup yields CDR1 SNHLY and CDR2 FYNNEI. V lost 7 bases and J lost 4, with 13 bases in between. This CDR3 region has 13 residues. The CDR3 DNA is TGTGCCAGCATACCTGACGTACCCTATGGCTACACCTTC. This encodes CASIPDVPYGYTF. Based on the CDR3 plus reference TRBV2 and TRBJ1-2, the full variable domain is EPEVTQTPSHQVTQMGQEVILRCVPISNHLYFYWYRQILGQKVEFLVSFYNNEISEKSEIFDDQFSVERPDGSNFTLKIRSTKLEDSAMYFCASIPDVPYGYTFGSGTRLTVV.

The genes are TRBV20-1 and TRBJ1-1, with 7 nucleotides matching TRBD1. V gave up 5 bases and J gave up 7 bases; unmatched junction bases: 7. There are 12 residues in the CDR3. Germline-derived CDR1 and CDR2 are DFQATT and SNEGSKA (reference sequence). The CDR3 loop is CSARTGGGEAFF. Here the CDR3 DNA reads TGCAGTGCTCGGACAGGAGGGGGTGAAGCTTTCTTT.

The V call is TRBV29-1, the J call TRBJ1-2; no definite D call. V was clipped by 2 bases and J by 6 bases, with 4 bases between them. Per germline, CDR1 SQVTM and CDR2 ANQGSEA. The CDR3 is made up of 10 amino acids. The CDR3 spells CSVEQDGYTF. The CDR3 DNA follows: TGCAGCGTTGAACAAGATGGCTACACCTTC.

The chain has TRBV7-3 and TRBJ2-7, with 12 bases matching TRBD1. Germline lookup yields CDR1 SGHTA and CDR2 FQGTGA. The CDR3 contains 14 residues. V trimming: 4 bases; J trimming: 6 bases; junction bases outside the gene matches: 4. CDR3 in DNA: TGTGCCAGCAGCTCGGGACAGGGGGCCTCCGAGCAGTACTTC. Residues: CASSSGQGASEQYF.

V is TRBV20-1 and J is TRBJ2-3; D might be TRBD1 or TRBD2, each matching 5 bases. This CDR3 spans 14 amino acids. CDR1 is DFQATT, CDR2 SNEGSKA, per germline (reference sequence). The CDR3 sequence: CRTILGANTDTQYF. The CDR3 coding sequence is TGCAGGACTATTTTAGGGGCGAACACAGATACGCAGTATTTT.

This chain links TRBV12-3 or TRBV12-4 with TRBJ2-3; the D gene is possibly TRBD1 (5 bases). CDR3 length: 15 amino acids. The germline V and J ends were trimmed by 6 bases and 4 bases, with 17 bases remaining between them. CDR3 nucleotides: TGTGCCAGCAGCCGTTGGGGCGGTTGGCCAGATACGCAGTATTTT. Encoded protein: CASSRWGGWPDTQYF.

The J gene is TRBJ2-5, the V gene TRBV3-1; D remains unclear. The CDR3 runs to 12 residues. Trimming pared 3 bases from V and 5 bases from J, leaving 7 bases between. Germline V gives CDR1 LGHDT, CDR2 YNNKEL (reference sequence). As DNA, the CDR3 is TGTGCCAGCAGCCAGACCGTGGAGACCCAGTACTTC. Protein sequence: CASSQTVETQYF.

This clonotype came up once. The chain carries TRBV5-4 and TRBJ2-1; D possibly corresponds to TRBD2 (6 bases). Germline CDR1 SGHNT, CDR2 YYREEE (reference sequence). This CDR3 region has 13 residues. Trimming removed 5 bases from V and 4 bases from J, with 10 bases in between. The CDR3 reads CASSMGLYNEQFF. The CDR3 nucleotides read TGTGCCAGCAGTATGGGACTTTACAATGAGCAGTTCTTC.

The gene calls are TRBV25-1 and TRBJ2-7; 10 nucleotides line up with TRBD1. The CDR3 runs to 15 residues. Trimming removed 3 bases from V and 4 bases from J; junction bases left unmatched: 6. Germline loops: CDR1 MGHDK, CDR2 SYGVNS. The chain's CDR3 is CASSDPGQGKYEQYF. The CDR3 coding sequence is TGTGCCAGCAGTGATCCGGGACAGGGGAAGTACGAGCAGTACTTC.

This clonotype appeared a single time. The chain employs TRBV3-1 and TRBJ2-4; 7 bases line up with TRBD2. The CDR3 is 17 amino acids. Germline-derived CDR1 and CDR2 are LGHDT and YNNKEL (reference sequence). J lost 0 bases, V lost 0 bases, and 5 bases had no gene match. In DNA form, the CDR3 reads TGTGCCAGCAGCCAAGATCCGTCGGGGGGAGCCAAAAACATTCAGTACTTC. Its protein is CASSQDPSGGAKNIQYF.

This clonotype has more than one count but fewer than ten. The chain combines TRBV18 with TRBJ1-1, with TRBD1 as a possible D gene (6 bases). CDR3 length equals 12 residues. Germline loops: CDR1 KGHSH, CDR2 LQKENI. Trimming removed 6 bases from V and 5 bases from J, with 10 bases in between. For the CDR3, the DNA is TGTGCCAGCTCCCCCCAGGGGACTGAAGCTTTCTTT. This codes for CASSPQGTEAFF.

The rearrangement joins TRBV11-2 to TRBJ2-3, with a possible D match to TRBD1 (6 bases). This CDR3 contains 15 residues. Germline CDR1 and CDR2: SGHAT and FQNNGV. Trimming took 5 bases from V and 2 from J, leaving 14 bases between them. CDR3 DNA: TGTGCCAGCAGCCCGACGGGACACTTCACAGATACGCAGTATTTT. Protein: CASSPTGHFTDTQYF.

The chain uses TRBV12-3 or TRBV12-4 and TRBJ2-7; D is unclear. The CDR3 runs to 13 residues. Trimming removed 5 bases at V and 6 bases at J, with 14 bases between. Here the CDR3 DNA reads TGTGCCAGCAGTCAAGTGACGTCGGGCGAGCAGTACTTC. Amino acid sequence: CASSQVTSGEQYF.

The rearrangement links TRBV6-6 to TRBJ1-3, with 12 positions matching TRBD1. The CDR3 extends over 14 amino acids. Trimming cost V 6 bases and J 10 bases; bases outside gene matches: 7. Germline V CDR1 and CDR2: MNHNY, SVGAGI (reference sequence). CDR3 sequence reads: CASSSGTGGMTIYF. The CDR3 DNA is TGTGCCAGCAGCTCCGGGACAGGGGGCATGACCATATATTTT.

The CDR3 loop is CSGRRTGGNTEAFF. CDR3 bases: TGCAGTGGTCGGAGGACAGGAGGGAACACTGAAGCTTTCTTT. The genes are TRBV20-1 and TRBJ1-1; TRBD1 matches at 7 bases. This CDR3 contains 14 residues. V lost 7 bases, J lost 1 base, and 9 bases stayed unmatched. Germline lookup yields CDR1 DFQATT and CDR2 SNEGSKA (reference sequence).

The chain carries TRBV5-4 and TRBJ2-4; tentatively, D is TRBD1 or TRBD2 (5 bases each). CDR1 is SGHNT, CDR2 YYREEE, per germline (reference sequence). V shed 0 bases and J shed 6 bases, with 13 bases lying between them. This CDR3 is built from 15 residues. The CDR3 loop reads CASSLGGQGSNIQYF. CDR3 nucleotide sequence: TGTGCCAGCAGCTTGGGCGGGCAGGGATCAAACATTCAGTACTTC.